A single sample is the source of the 31 T cell receptor beta chains below, sequenced in a study of T cell responses to AZD1222 COVID-19 vaccine. TCRdb's copy holds only in-frame clones and misses some; the assay was immunoSEQ multiplex PCR. Of 100,000 to 150,000 clones in the sample, about 93% were seen once. Here the sequenced sample was peripheral blood, taken 28 days after the second dose of the MenACWY control vaccine. The receptor set was obtained from an adult who received the MenACWY meningococcal vaccine as a control.

A remark on this clone: The sample carries other DNA sequences with the same CDR3. The V and J genes are TRBV28 and TRBJ2-1; D gene uncertain. The CDR3 is made up of 11 amino acids. V lost 5 bases, J lost 5 bases, and 4 bases lay in between. Germline loops: CDR1 MDHEN, CDR2 SYDVKM. CDR3 DNA sequence: TGTGCCAGCAGTCTGAACAATGAGCAGTTCTTC. Encoded protein: CASSLNNEQFF.

The chain employs TRBV5-5 and TRBJ1-6; D might be TRBD1 (5 bases). Germline V CDR1 and CDR2: SGHKS, YYEKEE (reference sequence). V lost 4 bases, J lost 6 bases, and 11 bases lay in between. The CDR3 runs to 14 residues. DNA for the CDR3: TGTGCCAGCAGCGATAGGGACTTTAATTCACCCCTCCACTTT. It is translated as CASSDRDFNSPLHF.

The V and J genes are TRBV19 and TRBJ2-1; 11 positions match TRBD1. V shed 4 bases and J 9 bases; nucleotides not matched to a gene: 11. The germline gives CDR1 LNHDA, CDR2 SQIVND (reference sequence). The CDR3 has 16 residues. CDR3 protein: CASSTGQGVIATEQFF. DNA for the CDR3: TGTGCCAGTAGTACGGGACAGGGGGTGATCGCCACTGAGCAGTTCTTC. Full variable domain (rest looked up from reference TRBV19 and TRBJ2-1): DGGITQSPKYLFRKEGQNVTLSCEQNLNHDAMYWYRQDPGQGLRLIYYSQIVNDFQKGDIAEGYSVSREKKESFPLTVTSAQKNPTAFYLCASSTGQGVIATEQFFGPGTRLTVL.

The chain is built from TRBV28 and TRBJ1-5; D is undetermined. The CDR3 loop spans 15 amino acids. V was trimmed by 4 bases and J by 5 bases, leaving 15 bases between them. Germline V gene sequence: CDR1 MDHEN, CDR2 SYDVKM. The CDR3 sequence: CASSSFDKPDQPQHF. CDR3 sequence (DNA): TGTGCCAGCAGTTCCTTCGACAAGCCCGATCAGCCCCAGCATTTT.

This sequence joins TRBV9 and TRBJ2-1, with TRBD2 matching over 8 bases. After removal of 3 bases from V and 8 bases from J, the junction contained 10 bases not matched to a gene. Germline V gene lookup returns CDR1 SGDLS and CDR2 YYNGEE. The CDR3 is 15 residues long. The CDR3 DNA sequence: TGTGCCAGCAGCGCCCGGGGGGGCCCCTTGGATGAGCAGTTCTTC. It codes for CASSARGGPLDEQFF.

The chain is built from TRBV13 and TRBJ2-7; the match to TRBD2 covers 7 bases. Germline V lookup: CDR1 PRHDT, CDR2 FYEKMQ (reference sequence). There are 15 residues in the CDR3. The V segment lost 5 bases and the J segment 0 bases; nucleotides outside the gene matches: 7. In DNA, the CDR3 is TGTGCCAGCAGCCAGGTGGGAGGGAGCTCCTACGAGCAGTACTTC. Amino acid sequence: CASSQVGGSSYEQYF. The full variable domain, with the rest looked up from reference TRBV13 and TRBJ2-7, is AAGVIQSPRHLIKEKRETATLKCYPIPRHDTVYWYQQGPGQDPQFLISFYEKMQSDKGSIPDRFSAQQFSDYHSELNMSSLELGDSALYFCASSQVGGSSYEQYFGPGTRLTVT.

The chain employs TRBV7-2 and TRBJ2-5, with D hard to call. This CDR3 region has 14 residues. Germline CDR1 reads SGHTA; CDR2 reads FQGNSA. V gave up 4 bases and J gave up 1 base, with 10 bases separating them. This CDR3 reads CASSSPRVQETQYF. CDR3 bases: TGTGCCAGCAGCTCGCCCCGGGTCCAAGAGACCCAGTACTTC.

This chain connects TRBV6-1 to TRBJ1-6; D perhaps matches TRBD1 (6 bases). The CDR3 contains 16 residues. Germline loops: CDR1 MNHNS, CDR2 SASEGT. Trimming removed 4 bases from V and 3 bases from J, with 13 bases in between. CDR3 nucleotides: TGTGCCAGCAGTGCCACCGGACAGATCTATAATTCACCCCTCCACTTT. Protein sequence: CASSATGQIYNSPLHF.

This sequence joins TRBV28 and TRBJ2-6, with D tentatively TRBD1 or TRBD2 (6 bases each). CDR1 is MDHEN and CDR2 is SYDVKM in the germline V gene. V lost 5 bases to trimming and J lost 2 bases, with 22 bases between them. The CDR3 runs 19 residues. CDR3 in DNA: TGTGCCAGCAGTCTCGGAGGGGGGCAGGGTATCACTGGGGCCAACGTCCTGACTTTC. It encodes CASSLGGGQGITGANVLTF.

The chain uses TRBV5-4 and TRBJ2-3; 13 nucleotides line up with TRBD2. Germline V lookup: CDR1 SGHNT, CDR2 YYREEE (reference sequence). Trimming removed 6 bases from V and 0 bases from J; junction bases left unmatched: 4. The CDR3 contains 16 residues. The CDR3 nucleotides are TGTGCCAGCACCCGGACTAGCGGGGGAAGCACAGATACGCAGTATTTT. Translated, it gives CASTRTSGGSTDTQYF.

The rearrangement uses TRBV5-3 and TRBJ2-4; 12 nucleotides align to TRBD2. TRBV5-3 is given ORF status, its function remaining uncertain. With 0 bases clipped from V and 0 bases from J, the junction kept 1 base outside the gene matches. This CDR3 is 17 amino acids long. The CDR3 nucleotides are TGTGCCAGAAGCTTGGCTAGCGGGAGGGCAGCCAAAAACATTCAGTACTTC. It is translated as CARSLASGRAAKNIQYF.

The chain employs TRBV19 and TRBJ2-1; 9 bases agree with TRBD1. The length of the CDR3 is 16 residues. Germline V gives CDR1 LNHDA, CDR2 SQIVND (reference sequence). Germline trimming cut 3 bases from V and 4 bases from J; bases unmatched to any gene: 7. The DNA of the CDR3 is TGTGCCAGTAGTATGGGGATCGGGACAGGGTACAATGAGCAGTTCTTC. It encodes CASSMGIGTGYNEQFF.

The chain combines TRBV2 with TRBJ1-5, with 11 bases fitting TRBD1. The CDR3 extends over 16 amino acids. V was pared by 4 bases and J by 2 bases, with 4 bases of the junction left unmatched. Germline values: CDR1 SNHLY, CDR2 FYNNEI. CDR3: CASSGTGGGRNQPQHF. CDR3 bases: TGTGCCAGCAGTGGGACAGGGGGCGGACGCAATCAGCCCCAGCATTTT.

J is TRBJ1-5 and V is TRBV3-1 (or the pseudogene TRBV3-2), with D unresolved. The V gene's germline CDR1 is LGHDT and CDR2 YNNKEL (reference sequence). The CDR3 is 15 residues long. V lost 4 bases to trimming and J lost 2 bases, with 12 bases between them. The CDR3 sequence: CASSPLGIGNQPQHF. In DNA, the CDR3 is TGTGCCAGCAGCCCGCTAGGGATTGGCAATCAGCCCCAGCATTTT.

V usage is TRBV6-5 and J usage is TRBJ2-7; no firm D call. CDR1 MNHEY and CDR2 SVGAGI come from the germline V gene. The ends were cut back, 5 bases at V and 2 bases at J, with 10 bases in the middle. The CDR3 consists of 13 residues. CDR3 DNA sequence: TGTGCCAGCAGTCACGGACCTACCTACGAGCAGTACTTC. Translating gives CASSHGPTYEQYF.

The chain has TRBV4-2 and TRBJ2-2; unclear D gene. The CDR3 is 15 amino acids. Per the germline V gene, CDR1 is LGHNA and CDR2 is YNFKEQ. V was trimmed by 0 bases and J by 0 bases, leaving 5 bases between them. Here the CDR3 reads CASSQETPNTGELFF. The CDR3 DNA sequence: TGTGCCAGCAGCCAAGAGACTCCGAACACCGGGGAGCTGTTTTTT.

This chain joins TRBV7-2 and TRBJ2-7; D unresolved. The CDR3 loop spans 16 amino acids. V was shortened by 1 base and J by 5 bases, with 18 bases between the two germline ends. The germline V gene encodes CDR1 SGHTA and CDR2 FQGNSA. The CDR3 nucleotides are TGTGCCAGCAGCTTAGAATCTCTATCTTCGGTCAACGAGCAGTACTTC. It translates to CASSLESLSSVNEQYF.

Only one count was recorded for this clone. The J gene is TRBJ2-7, the V gene TRBV27, with 12 bases matching TRBD2. From germline, CDR1 is MNHEY and CDR2 SMNVEV (reference sequence). The CDR3 sequence is 15 residues long. V trimming: 0 bases; J trimming: 7 bases; junction bases outside the gene matches: 4. CDR3 coding DNA: TGTGCCAGCAGTTTATCGGCTAGCGGGAGGGGGGAGCAGTACTTC. The encoded protein is CASSLSASGRGEQYF.

This clone occurred once. The J gene is TRBJ2-1, the V gene TRBV18; 7 positions match TRBD2. The CDR3 is 15 amino acids. The V gene's germline CDR1 is KGHSH and CDR2 LQKENI. V was pared by 4 bases and J by 4 bases, with 7 bases of the junction left unmatched. The CDR3 here is CASSLSLGGYNEQFF. DNA of the CDR3: TGTGCCAGCTCACTTAGTCTCGGGGGGTACAATGAGCAGTTCTTC.

The rearrangement links TRBV11-2 to TRBJ1-2; D might be TRBD1 (5 bases). CDR1 is SGHAT and CDR2 is FQNNGV in the germline V gene. This CDR3 region has 11 residues. Trimming stripped 5 bases from V and 8 bases from J, with 9 bases between. The CDR3 loop is CASSQGYGYTF. In DNA form, the CDR3 reads TGTGCCAGCAGCCAGGGTTACGGCTACACCTTC.

The rearrangement uses TRBV6-5 and TRBJ1-2; 8 bases agree with TRBD1. The V and J ends lost 6 bases and 11 bases, in that order; junction bases with no gene match: 5. This CDR3 comprises 11 residues. The germline V gene encodes CDR1 MNHEY and CDR2 SVGAGI. DNA of the CDR3: TGTGCCAGCAGCCAACAGGGGGGTTACACCTTC. It specifies CASSQQGGYTF.

The chain employs TRBV5-4 and TRBJ1-2; D is ambiguous. The CDR3 has 13 residues. Germline-derived CDR1 and CDR2 are SGHNT and YYREEE (reference sequence). V dropped 3 bases and J dropped 6 bases, with 12 bases sitting between them. The CDR3 DNA sequence: TGTGCCAGCAGCTCCCCGGACCCTGATGGCTACACCTTC. This codes for CASSSPDPDGYTF. Using reference TRBV5-4 and TRBJ1-2 for the parts outside the CDR3, the full variable domain is ETGVTQSPTHLIKTRGQQVTLRCSSQSGHNTVSWYQQALGQGPQFIFQYYREEENGRGNFPPRFSGLQFPNYSSELNVNALELDDSALYLCASSSPDPDGYTFGSGTRLTVV.

V and J are TRBV5-1 and TRBJ2-3; TRBD1 agrees at 7 bases. Trimming at V came to 3 bases and at J to 3 bases, leaving 4 bases not matched to a gene. CDR3 size: 14 residues. Germline CDR1 is SGHRS and CDR2 is YFSETQ. The CDR3 DNA follows: TGCGCCAGCAGCTCAGGGGACAGAACAGATACGCAGTATTTT. Translation gives CASSSGDRTDTQYF.

The chain recombines TRBV6-5 with TRBJ2-5; D possibly corresponds to TRBD2 (6 bases). V lost 8 bases and J 5 bases, leaving 15 bases between the germline ends. Per the germline V gene, CDR1 is MNHEY and CDR2 is SVGAGI. The length of the CDR3 is 13 residues. The CDR3 DNA sequence: TGTGCCAGCGCGACTAGAGACACGGAGACCCAGTACTTC. This encodes CASATRDTETQYF.

CDR3: CASSLGLAVPYNEQFF. The CDR3 bases are TGCGCCAGCAGCTTGGGACTAGCTGTACCCTACAATGAGCAGTTCTTC. The V call is TRBV5-1, the J call TRBJ2-1; the match to TRBD2 covers 7 bases. Germline V gives CDR1 SGHRS, CDR2 YFSETQ. Trimming cost V 0 bases and J 2 bases; bases outside gene matches: 5. The CDR3 covers 16 residues.

This chain joins TRBV3-1 (or the pseudogene TRBV3-2) and TRBJ1-6; 7 bases map to TRBD1. Germline V lookup: CDR1 LGHDT, CDR2 YNNKEL (reference sequence). Trimming at V came to 3 bases and at J to 10 bases, leaving 6 bases not matched to a gene. This CDR3 region has 14 residues. CDR3 loop: CASSQGQGESPLHF. CDR3 coding DNA: TGTGCCAGCAGCCAGGGGCAGGGGGAATCACCCCTCCACTTT.

Of note for this clone: In the same sample, other DNA sequences code for this CDR3. V and J are TRBV4-3 and TRBJ1-6; possible D gene TRBD1, 6 bases. CDR1 and CDR2 from the germline V gene are LGHNA and YSLEER. This CDR3 is 15 amino acids long. Trimming took 3 bases from V and 0 from J, leaving 6 bases between them. CDR3: CASSQDSSYNSPLHF. CDR3 DNA sequence: TGCGCCAGCAGCCAGGACAGCTCCTATAATTCACCCCTCCACTTT.

The J gene is TRBJ1-2, the V gene TRBV6-5; D is unclear. Germline CDR1 and CDR2: MNHEY and SVGAGI. The CDR3 has 14 amino acids. Trimming removed 6 bases from V and 4 bases from J, with 15 bases in between. The CDR3 region is CASSRNLAVYGYTF. The CDR3 region has the DNA TGTGCCAGCAGCCGCAACTTGGCAGTCTATGGCTACACCTTC.

As DNA, the CDR3 is TGCGCCAGCAGCCGAGGACTAGTAGGGGTCGAGCAGTACTTC. Protein sequence: CASSRGLVGVEQYF. The rearrangement links TRBV5-1 to TRBJ2-7; 7 nucleotides agree with TRBD2. Germline CDR1 and CDR2: SGHRS and YFSETQ. After removal of 4 bases from V and 6 bases from J, the junction contained 10 bases not matched to a gene. This CDR3 is 14 amino acids long.

The rearrangement uses TRBV7-3 and TRBJ1-2; 12 bases fit TRBD1. The CDR3 sequence is 13 residues long. V dropped 5 bases and J dropped 9; count of bases not matched to a gene: 4. Per the germline V gene, CDR1 is SGHTA and CDR2 is FQGTGA. CDR3 bases: TGTGCCAGCAGCCGGGACAGGGGGCGCAGCTACACCTTC. It yields the protein CASSRDRGRSYTF.

The chain carries TRBV7-8 and TRBJ1-1, with TRBD1 as a possible D gene (5 bases). This CDR3 comprises 15 residues. Trimming removed 5 bases at V and 4 bases at J, with 17 bases between. The V gene's germline CDR1 is SGHVS and CDR2 FQNEAQ. The CDR3 DNA reads as TGTGCCAGCAGCACCCGGGGCGGCGGAAGCACTGAAGCTTTCTTT. It encodes CASSTRGGGSTEAFF.